This T cell receptor beta chain was observed in a study of blood T cells in healthy people across ages. Combining a sample-barcoded 5' primer with a J-beta primer mix, a second PCR ran for about 7 to 11 cycles. One entry per CDR3 protein, called by TCRdb with MiXCR from the 5' RACE reads. The sample includes over a million distinct CDR3 sequences, 35% to 45% of them seen just once. General observations from the study: Diversity figures based on one million T cells were deemed too low. Naive T cell percentage by flow cytometry tracked strongly with beta diversity. The study found more naive CD4+ cells and higher diversity in long-lived than aged donors. In the absence of known donor CMV status, changes in expanded clonotypes were possibly confounded.

Details on this clonotype: Its cognate antigen is unknown.

The CDR3 contains 13 residues. The germline CDR1 and CDR2 sequences are MNHEY and SMNVEV (reference sequence). Trimming stripped 1 base from V and 0 bases from J, with 4 bases between. The chain has TRBV27 and TRBJ2-7; D is unresolved. The sequenced sample consisted of blood. The TCR comes from a woman aged 18-29 years in good health. The CDR3 here is CASSLLTSYEQYF. Written as DNA, the CDR3 is TGTGCCAGCAGTTTATTGACCTCCTACGAGCAGTACTTC.